This T cell receptor beta chain emerged from a study of OX40 agonist ivuxolimab in advanced cancers. TCRdb's table, derived via immunoSEQ multiplex PCR, lists solely in-frame clones and lacks some. The table shows 96,000 or so clones, with less than 85% occurring only once. Per the germline V gene, CDR1 is MNHNS and CDR2 is SASEGT. Trimming stripped 8 bases from V and 7 bases from J, with 8 bases between. The CDR3 is 10 amino acids. Source: CD4+ or CD8+ T cells sorted from blood, taken in a trial of the OX40 agonist ivuxolimab. The sequence was collected from an adult with an advanced solid tumor such as melanoma, head and neck, liver or kidney cancer. This chain links TRBV6-1 with TRBJ2-5; D is unclear. CDR3 sequence (DNA): TGTGCCAGCGCATGGGGGACCCAGTACTTC. Protein sequence: CASAWGTQYF.